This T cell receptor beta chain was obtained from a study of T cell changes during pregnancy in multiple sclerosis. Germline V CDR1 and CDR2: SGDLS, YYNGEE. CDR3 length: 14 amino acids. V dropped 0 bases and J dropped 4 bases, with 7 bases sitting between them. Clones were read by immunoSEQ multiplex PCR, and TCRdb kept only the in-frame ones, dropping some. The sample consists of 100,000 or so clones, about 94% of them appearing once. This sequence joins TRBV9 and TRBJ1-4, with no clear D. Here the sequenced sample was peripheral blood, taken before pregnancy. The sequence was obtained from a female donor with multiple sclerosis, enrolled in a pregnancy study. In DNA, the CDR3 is TGTGCCAGCAGCGTAGGTACAAGTAATGAAAAACTGTTTTTT. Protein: CASSVGTSNEKLFF. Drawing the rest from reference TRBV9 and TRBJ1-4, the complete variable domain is DSGVTQTPKHLITATGQRVTLRCSPRSGDLSVYWYQQSLDQGLQFLIQYYNGEERAKGNILERFSAQQFPDLHSELNLSSLELGDSALYFCASSVGTSNEKLFFGSGTQLSVL.